The 30 T cell receptor beta chains in this list originate from one sample, sequenced in a study of blood T cell repertoires in COVID-19. TCRdb's table, derived via immunoSEQ multiplex PCR, lists solely in-frame clones and lacks some. The data show some 74,000 clones, with approximately 83% seen just once and around 43% held by the top ten. The sample was peripheral blood. The origin of the receptors is a man older than 75 with acute or convalescent COVID-19.

The rearrangement joins TRBV4-3 to TRBJ1-2, with D perhaps matching TRBD1 (6 bases). CDR1 and CDR2 (germline): LGHNA, YSLEER. The V and J ends lost 5 bases and 8 bases respectively, with 21 bases between them. There are 15 residues in the CDR3. The CDR3 here is CASSESDGGRKGYTF. The CDR3 nucleotides read TGCGCCAGCAGCGAATCGGACGGGGGGCGAAAAGGCTACACCTTC.

In its sample, this clone is medium-sized. The chain uses TRBV24-1 and TRBJ2-2; 8 bases are shared with TRBD1. After removal of 9 bases from V and 6 bases from J, the junction contained 2 bases not matched to a gene. The CDR3 covers 12 residues. Germline CDR1 reads KGHDR; CDR2 reads SFDVKD. The CDR3 nucleotides are TGTGCCACCGGGACAGGTCCCGGGGAGCTGTTTTTT. Its protein is CATGTGPGELFF.

The gene calls are TRBV19 and TRBJ2-2; TRBD2 aligns across 9 bases. Germline CDR1 and CDR2: LNHDA and SQIVND (reference sequence). J gave up 4 bases and V 4 bases, and 4 bases lay outside the gene matches. The CDR3 is made up of 15 amino acids. The DNA for the CDR3 is TGTGCCAGTAGTAATGGCGGGGGGGCCACCGGGGAGCTGTTTTTT. Translation gives CASSNGGGATGELFF.

CDR3 amino acids: CASSLSRTGGYGYTF. As DNA, the CDR3 is TGTGCCAGTAGTCTCAGCCGGACAGGGGGCTATGGCTACACCTTC. The V gene is TRBV19, the J gene TRBJ1-2; TRBD1 matches 10 bases. This CDR3 spans 15 amino acids. J gave up 4 bases and V 5 bases, and 7 bases lay outside the gene matches. CDR1 is LNHDA, CDR2 SQIVND, per germline (reference sequence).

J is TRBJ1-2 and V is TRBV6-2 or TRBV6-3; D call uncertain. This CDR3 comprises 12 residues. V dropped 2 bases and J dropped 9 bases, with 10 bases sitting between them. Germline V gene sequence: CDR1 MNHEY, CDR2 SVGEGT. CDR3 DNA: TGTGCCAGCAGTTACCCCCCCCTAAGCTACACCTTC. The encoded protein is CASSYPPLSYTF.

The V gene is TRBV6-2 or TRBV6-3, the J gene TRBJ2-2, with D maybe TRBD2 (6 bases). Deletions cut 6 bases from V and 6 bases from J, with 20 bases between. CDR1 and CDR2 from the germline V gene are MNHEY and SVGEGT. The CDR3 sequence is 16 residues long. This CDR3 reads CASSPRVRAGPGELFF. In DNA, the CDR3 is TGTGCCAGCAGCCCCAGGGTTAGAGCGGGCCCCGGGGAGCTGTTTTTT.

The rearrangement uses TRBV6-1 and TRBJ1-6; D call uncertain. The CDR3 sequence is 14 residues long. Germline V gives CDR1 MNHNS, CDR2 SASEGT. The V and J ends lost 2 bases and 7 bases respectively, with 9 bases between them. The CDR3 sequence: CASSELNTNSPLHF. CDR3 DNA sequence: TGTGCCAGCAGTGAACTTAACACGAATTCACCCCTCCACTTT.

The genes are TRBV4-2 and TRBJ2-5; 16 nucleotides align to TRBD2. The J segment lost 2 bases and the V segment lost 4 bases, leaving 7 bases of the junction unmatched. This CDR3 is built from 18 residues. The V gene's germline CDR1 is LGHNA and CDR2 YNFKEQ. The CDR3 sequence: CASSLGTSGGAGQETQYF. In DNA form, the CDR3 reads TGTGCCAGCAGCCTCGGGACTAGCGGGGGGGCTGGGCAAGAGACCCAGTACTTC.

The chain couples TRBV6-5 to TRBJ2-7, with 13 positions matching TRBD2. The V and J ends lost 2 bases and 5 bases, in that order; junction bases with no gene match: 3. The CDR3 is 15 residues long. CDR1 and CDR2 from the germline V gene are MNHEY and SVGAGI. The CDR3: CASSYTGLAGHEQYF. The CDR3 bases are TGTGCCAGCAGTTACACGGGACTAGCGGGACACGAGCAGTACTTC.

V is TRBV10-3 and J is TRBJ2-5, with D perhaps TRBD2 (5 bases). V gave up 0 bases and J gave up 3 bases, with 8 bases separating them. This CDR3 contains 14 residues. The germline CDR1 and CDR2 sequences are ENHRY and SYGVKD. The CDR3 spells CAISESMREETQYF. CDR3 bases: TGTGCCATCAGTGAGTCCATGAGGGAAGAGACCCAGTACTTC.

The chain carries TRBV19 and TRBJ2-2; D gene ambiguous. CDR1 and CDR2 from the germline V gene are LNHDA and SQIVND (reference sequence). Deletions cut 4 bases from V and 4 bases from J, with 7 bases between. This CDR3 has 13 amino acids. CDR3 sequence: CASSNSVTGELFF. The CDR3 nucleotides read TGTGCCAGTAGTAATAGTGTCACCGGGGAGCTGTTTTTT.

This clone is a singleton in its sample. This chain connects TRBV28 to TRBJ1-4, with unresolved D. Trimming removed 6 bases at V and 4 bases at J, with 9 bases between. Germline V CDR1 and CDR2: MDHEN, SYDVKM. The CDR3 totals 13 residues. Written as DNA, the CDR3 is TGTGCCAGCAGAGTTCAGGATAATGAAAAACTGTTTTTT. Translation gives CASRVQDNEKLFF.

V gene TRBV28 combines with J gene TRBJ2-1, with 12 bases aligning to TRBD2. The CDR3 is 13 amino acids. V lost 8 bases to trimming and J lost 12 bases; unmatched junction nucleotides: 8. CDR1 and CDR2 from the germline V gene are MDHEN and SYDVKM. The DNA of the CDR3 is TGTGCCAGCTGTCCTAGCGGGAGGGCCGTGCAGTTCTTC. Translated, it gives CASCPSGRAVQFF.

The genes are TRBV7-9 and TRBJ2-3, with D unresolved. The germline V and J ends were trimmed by 4 bases and 0 bases, with 8 bases remaining between them. Germline lookup yields CDR1 SEHNR and CDR2 FQNEAQ (reference sequence). This CDR3 is built from 14 residues. The CDR3 DNA sequence: TGTGCCAGCAGCTCGAGCCTTAGCACAGATACGCAGTATTTT. Its protein product is CASSSSLSTDTQYF.

This rearrangement joins TRBV6-5 to TRBJ1-4; D perhaps matches TRBD1 (6 bases). This CDR3 comprises 16 residues. From germline, CDR1 is MNHEY and CDR2 SVGAGI. The V gene lost 0 bases and the J gene lost 5 bases, with 13 bases spanning the gap. In nucleotides, the CDR3 is TGTGCCAGCAGTTACTCTCAGACAGGCAACAATGAAAAACTGTTTTTT. Encoded protein: CASSYSQTGNNEKLFF.

The V call is TRBV7-3, the J call TRBJ2-2; TRBD1 aligns across 7 bases. Germline V gives CDR1 SGHTA, CDR2 FQGTGA. The CDR3 totals 16 residues. J was trimmed by 2 bases and V by 5 bases; bases with no gene match: 8. Written as DNA, the CDR3 is TGTGCCAGCAGCCCTCGTGAGGGGGCTAACACCGGGGAGCTGTTTTTT. This encodes CASSPREGANTGELFF.

This clone appeared once. The chain has TRBV7-9 and TRBJ1-4; 8 bases line up with TRBD1. With V trimmed by 4 bases and J by 7 bases, 8 bases remained unmatched. Germline V gene sequence: CDR1 SEHNR, CDR2 FQNEAQ (reference sequence). There are 15 residues in the CDR3. CDR3 nucleotides: TGTGCCAGCAGCTCAATACAGGGGGGGAGTGAAAAACTGTTTTTT. Protein: CASSSIQGGSEKLFF.

The gene calls are TRBV6-5 and TRBJ1-2; 9 nucleotides agree with TRBD1. V lost 7 bases, J lost 5 bases, and 11 bases stayed unmatched. Per the germline V gene, CDR1 is MNHEY and CDR2 is SVGAGI. The CDR3 runs to 15 residues. The CDR3 bases are TGTGCCAGCATCGCTACCGGGACAGGGTTATATGGCTACACCTTC. Translation: CASIATGTGLYGYTF.

This clone occurred once. V and J are TRBV6-1 and TRBJ2-1; D is perhaps TRBD2 (5 bases). In germline, CDR1 is MNHNS, CDR2 SASEGT. V was cut by 2 bases and J by 10 bases, with 15 bases left in between. The length of the CDR3 is 14 residues. CDR3: CASSEIVGEEEQFF. The CDR3 DNA sequence: TGTGCCAGCAGTGAAATCGTCGGGGAAGAAGAGCAGTTCTTC.

The genes are TRBV4-2 and TRBJ1-4; D unclear. Trimming stripped 2 bases from V and 8 bases from J, with 18 bases between. CDR1 is LGHNA and CDR2 is YNFKEQ in the germline V gene. The CDR3 contains 16 residues. For the CDR3, the DNA is TGTGCCAGCAGCCAAAATCGGCCCTCCGACTGGGAAAAACTGTTTTTT. This encodes CASSQNRPSDWEKLFF.

The V and J genes are TRBV5-4 and TRBJ2-1; TRBD2 matches at 13 bases. With V trimmed by 4 bases and J by 8 bases, 6 bases remained unmatched. The CDR3 sequence is 15 residues long. CDR1 is SGHNT, CDR2 YYREEE, per germline (reference sequence). The DNA of the CDR3 is TGTGCCAGCAGCGCCGGGACTAGCGGGATCTATGAGCAGTTCTTC. Translated, it gives CASSAGTSGIYEQFF.

This clone was seen a few times. The V and J genes are TRBV7-2 and TRBJ2-2, with D possibly TRBD1 on 5 matching bases. The CDR3 runs 13 residues. Germline V CDR1 and CDR2: SGHTA, FQGNSA. V dropped 5 bases and J dropped 6 bases, with 10 bases sitting between them. The CDR3 sequence: CASSKTVPGELFF. The CDR3 bases are TGTGCCAGCAGCAAGACAGTACCCGGGGAGCTGTTTTTT.

V and J are TRBV24-1 and TRBJ2-3; D not certain. CDR3 length equals 14 residues. Germline loops: CDR1 KGHDR, CDR2 SFDVKD. V was shortened by 3 bases and J by 6 bases, with 12 bases between the two germline ends. The CDR3 spells CATSDPIRVDTQYF. In nucleotides, the CDR3 is TGTGCCACCAGTGATCCTATTCGAGTGGATACGCAGTATTTT.

The chain combines TRBV7-2 with TRBJ2-3; 7 bases line up with TRBD2. Germline lookup yields CDR1 SGHTA and CDR2 FQGNSA. Trimming cost V 4 bases and J 3 bases; bases outside gene matches: 10. The CDR3 sequence is 16 residues long. CDR3: CASSSFVREGTDTQYF. DNA for the CDR3: TGTGCCAGCAGCTCATTCGTGAGGGAGGGGACAGATACGCAGTATTTT.

CDR3 in DNA: TGTGCCAGCAGCTTCGGCGGGAGTTACGAGCAGTACTTC. It specifies CASSFGGSYEQYF. The V gene is TRBV7-2, the J gene TRBJ2-7; 7 bases line up with TRBD2. The CDR3 runs to 13 residues. Germline trimming cut 3 bases from V and 4 bases from J; bases unmatched to any gene: 3. The germline CDR1 and CDR2 sequences are SGHTA and FQGNSA.

The chain uses TRBV28 and TRBJ1-2, with D possibly matching TRBD1 (6 bases). The germline V and J ends were trimmed by 10 bases and 1 base, with 22 bases remaining between them. The CDR3 covers 16 residues. Germline V gene sequence: CDR1 MDHEN, CDR2 SYDVKM. The CDR3 region has the DNA TGTGCCATTTTACCCTCGGGACAAACCTTTAACTATGGCTACACCTTC. Its translation is CAILPSGQTFNYGYTF.

The chain recombines TRBV9 with TRBJ2-3; TRBD1 agrees at 11 bases. In germline, CDR1 is SGDLS, CDR2 YYNGEE. V lost 3 bases to trimming and J lost 4 bases; unmatched junction nucleotides: 4. The CDR3 sequence is 15 residues long. The CDR3 DNA reads as TGTGCCAGCAGCGAGAGGGGACAGGGGGCAGATACGCAGTATTTT. It is translated as CASSERGQGADTQYF.

The chain couples TRBV12-3 or TRBV12-4 to TRBJ1-5, with D tentatively TRBD1 (6 bases). The CDR3 loop spans 13 amino acids. Between the trimmed V and J ends, which lost 6 bases and 4 bases, there was a span of 10 bases. CDR3 sequence reads: CASSPQGNQPQHF. The DNA of the CDR3 is TGTGCCAGCAGCCCTCAGGGGAATCAGCCCCAGCATTTT.

This clone was seen a few times. The J gene is TRBJ2-7, the V gene TRBV18; D might be TRBD1 (6 bases). V was clipped by 2 bases and J by 7 bases, with 15 bases between them. The CDR3 length is 14 residues. Germline V gene lookup returns CDR1 KGHSH and CDR2 LQKENI. CDR3 nucleotide sequence: TGTGCCAGCTCACCAGACAGGTGGGGGCTTGAGCAGTACTTC. This encodes CASSPDRWGLEQYF.

V is TRBV18 and J is TRBJ2-3, with 13 nucleotides matching TRBD2. The trim removed 6 bases at V and 0 bases at J, leaving 9 bases unmatched. The CDR3 covers 18 residues. Per germline, CDR1 KGHSH and CDR2 LQKENI. The CDR3: CASSQGTSGTSSTDTQYF. For the CDR3, the DNA is TGTGCCAGCTCCCAAGGGACTAGCGGGACCTCTAGCACAGATACGCAGTATTTT.